This T cell receptor (beta chain) was sequenced for a study of blood T cell repertoires in COVID-19. Study overall: Both acute and convalescent COVID-19 samples were obtained from the United States, Italy and Spain. Sources were T cells, B-cell-depleted T cells, or PBMCs; the material itself was cDNA or gDNA.

The CDR3 consists of 15 residues. Germline assignment: CDR1 GTSNPN and CDR2 SVGIG (reference sequence). V lost 2 bases and J lost 1; bases outside the gene matches: 4. Original handling: Nucleated cell number was recorded as an estimate derived from reference gene primer amplification. Sequenced by immunoSEQ multiplex PCR; TCRdb stores in-frame clones only, minus some. Clone size and the V and J calls come from that table; the DNA yielded D and trimming. The sample yields around 130,000 clones, around nine tenths seen once. Material for sequencing was peripheral blood. This clonotype originated in a man between 65 and 85 years old with active COVID-19. V is TRBV30 and J is TRBJ2-1; 8 nucleotides align to TRBD2. CDR3 region: CAWSITSGSYNEQFF. CDR3 coding DNA: TGTGCCTGGAGTATCACTAGCGGTTCCTACAATGAGCAGTTCTTC.